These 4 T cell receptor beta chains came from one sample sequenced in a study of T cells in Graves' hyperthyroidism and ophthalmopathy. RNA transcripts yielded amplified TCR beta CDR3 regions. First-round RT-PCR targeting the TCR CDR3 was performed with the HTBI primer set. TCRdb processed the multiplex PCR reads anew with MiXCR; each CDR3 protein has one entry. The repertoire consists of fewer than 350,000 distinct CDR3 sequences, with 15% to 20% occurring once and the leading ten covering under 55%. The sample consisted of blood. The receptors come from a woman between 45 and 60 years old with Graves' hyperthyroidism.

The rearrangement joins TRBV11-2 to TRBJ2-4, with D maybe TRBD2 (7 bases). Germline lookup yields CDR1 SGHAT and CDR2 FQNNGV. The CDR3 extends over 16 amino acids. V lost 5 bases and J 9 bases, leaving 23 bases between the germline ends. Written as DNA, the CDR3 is TGTGCCAGCAGCCTGGCGGGGGACATCCGAAGGAGCATTCAGTACTTC. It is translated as CASSLAGDIRRSIQYF.

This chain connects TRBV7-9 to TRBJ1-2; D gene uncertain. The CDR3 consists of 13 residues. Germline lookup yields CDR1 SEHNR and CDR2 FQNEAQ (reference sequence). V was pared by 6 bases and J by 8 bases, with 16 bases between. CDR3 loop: CASRREGTGGYTF. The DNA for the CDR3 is TGTGCCAGCAGACGCGAGGGTACCGGCGGCTACACCTTC.

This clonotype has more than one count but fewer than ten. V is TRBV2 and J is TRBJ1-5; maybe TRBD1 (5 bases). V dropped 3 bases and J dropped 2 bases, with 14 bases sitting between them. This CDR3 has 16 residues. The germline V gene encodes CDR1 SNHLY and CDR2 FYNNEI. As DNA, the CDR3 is TGTGCCAGCAGTGAGGTAGGGGTAGATGGCAATCAGCCCCAGCATTTT. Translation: CASSEVGVDGNQPQHF.

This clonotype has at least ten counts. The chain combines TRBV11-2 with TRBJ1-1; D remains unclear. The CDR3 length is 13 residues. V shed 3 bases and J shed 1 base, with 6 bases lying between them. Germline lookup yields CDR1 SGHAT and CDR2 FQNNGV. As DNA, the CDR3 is TGTGCCAGCAGCTTTACAAGGAACACTGAAGCTTTCTTT. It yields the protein CASSFTRNTEAFF.